Presented here are 32 T cell receptor beta chains from one specimen sequenced in a study of blood T cell repertoires in COVID-19. Sequencing was performed with immunoSEQ multiplex PCR; in TCRdb, only in-frame clones are kept and a portion is missing. The sample holds under 150,000 clones, approximately 88% seen once. Sequenced: peripheral blood. All receptors come from a woman in her thirties or forties with acute or convalescent COVID-19.

This clone was detected only once. The chain couples TRBV6-5 to TRBJ1-5; 11 nucleotides agree with TRBD1. The junction had 8 bases not matched to a gene; V was cut back by 6 bases and J by 7 bases. Germline assignment: CDR1 MNHEY and CDR2 SVGAGI. The CDR3 is 15 residues long. CDR3 nucleotides: TGTGCCAGCAGACCCTCGGGACAGGGGGGACAGCCCCAGCATTTT. Protein sequence: CASRPSGQGGQPQHF.

The chain joins TRBV5-1 to TRBJ1-1; 10 bases align to TRBD1. The V and J ends lost 2 bases and 1 base, in that order; junction bases with no gene match: 5. The CDR3 consists of 16 residues. Germline loops: CDR1 SGHRS, CDR2 YFSETQ. The CDR3 nucleotides read TGCGCCAGCAGCTTCCTGACAGGGGGCAGGAACACTGAAGCTTTCTTT. This sequence encodes CASSFLTGGRNTEAFF.

The chain is built from TRBV5-1 and TRBJ1-1; D is undetermined. CDR3 length equals 13 residues. Germline V gene data show CDR1 as SGHRS and CDR2 as YFSETQ. V lost 1 base and J 1 base, leaving 5 bases between the germline ends. The CDR3 coding sequence is TGCGCCAGCAGCTTGAGAGGGAACACTGAAGCTTTCTTT. It is translated as CASSLRGNTEAFF.

V is TRBV2 and J is TRBJ2-1; 11 bases are a match to TRBD1. With 3 bases clipped from V and 7 bases from J, the junction kept 5 bases outside the gene matches. The CDR3 loop spans 15 amino acids. Germline CDR1 SNHLY, CDR2 FYNNEI. In DNA form, the CDR3 reads TGTGCCAGCAGTGACCGGGACAGGGGGAGAAATGAGCAGTTCTTC. This encodes CASSDRDRGRNEQFF.

The V gene is TRBV27, the J gene TRBJ2-7, with 8 bases matching TRBD2. Per the germline V gene, CDR1 is MNHEY and CDR2 is SMNVEV (reference sequence). V was pared by 7 bases and J by 6 bases, with 11 bases of the junction left unmatched. This CDR3 has 14 amino acids. This chain's CDR3 is CASKIGGASSEQYF. CDR3 coding DNA: TGTGCCAGCAAAATCGGGGGGGCCTCGTCCGAGCAGTACTTC.

The J gene is TRBJ2-5, the V gene TRBV24-1, with 8 bases matching TRBD1. Germline CDR1 reads KGHDR; CDR2 reads SFDVKD. The junction had 17 bases not matched to a gene; V was cut back by 1 base and J by 5 bases. This CDR3 comprises 19 residues. CDR3 sequence (DNA): TGTGCCACCAGTGATTTTTATCGGACAGGGCCTTCAAGGAAGGAGACCCAGTACTTC. Amino acids: CATSDFYRTGPSRKETQYF.

V gene TRBV27 combines with J gene TRBJ1-2; D might be TRBD1 (6 bases). Trimming took 5 bases from V and 8 from J, leaving 15 bases between them. The CDR3 is 13 residues long. CDR1 MNHEY and CDR2 SMNVEV come from the germline V gene (reference sequence). CDR3 coding DNA: TGTGCCAGCAGTCCCCGGACAGCAGAAGGCTACACCTTC. As protein: CASSPRTAEGYTF.

The V call is TRBV12-3 or TRBV12-4, the J call TRBJ1-6; D uncertain. The CDR3 has 13 amino acids. With 1 base removed from V and 7 bases from J, the gap between germline ends came to 5 bases. DNA for the CDR3: TGTGCCAGCAGTTTAGATGAGAATTCACCCCTCCACTTT. It codes for CASSLDENSPLHF.

This rearrangement joins TRBV7-9 to TRBJ1-1; no reliable D call. Looked up from germline, CDR1 is SEHNR and CDR2 is FQNEAQ (reference sequence). There are 13 residues in the CDR3. V was cut by 5 bases and J by 2 bases, with 9 bases left in between. DNA of the CDR3: TGTGCCAGCAGCCGGGAAGGTAACACTGAAGCTTTCTTT. It codes for CASSREGNTEAFF.

The chain joins TRBV5-6 to TRBJ1-1, with TRBD1 identical over 7 bases. The CDR3 has 14 amino acids. Germline V gives CDR1 SGHDT, CDR2 YYEEEE. After removal of 5 bases from V and 6 bases from J, the junction contained 10 bases not matched to a gene. CDR3 amino acids: CASSPQGLWSEAFF. In DNA form, the CDR3 reads TGTGCCAGCAGTCCACAGGGGCTTTGGTCTGAAGCTTTCTTT.

The chain links TRBV11-3 to TRBJ2-5; 9 bases are a match to TRBD1. The germline CDR1 and CDR2 sequences are SGHNT and YENEEA. The CDR3 runs to 18 residues. V lost 1 base to trimming and J lost 3 bases; unmatched junction nucleotides: 12. The CDR3 DNA follows: TGTGCCAGCAGCTTAGGGGGTAGCCGGACAGGGGAGAAAGAGACCCAGTACTTC. This translates into CASSLGGSRTGEKETQYF. Filled out from reference TRBV11-3 and TRBJ2-5, the complete variable domain reads EAGVVQSPRYKIIEKKQPVAFWCNPISGHNTLYWYLQNLGQGPELLIRYENEEAVDDSQLPKDRFSAERLKGVDSTLKIQPAELGDSAVYLCASSLGGSRTGEKETQYFGPGTRLLVL.

The chain links TRBV19 to TRBJ1-2; 9 bases agree with TRBD1. From germline, CDR1 is LNHDA and CDR2 SQIVND (reference sequence). Unmatched junction bases numbered 2, after V lost 5 bases and J lost 7 bases. This CDR3 is 12 amino acids long. CDR3 nucleotide sequence: TGTGCCAGTAGTCCGGACAGGGGTGGCTACACCTTC. Protein: CASSPDRGGYTF.

The chain has TRBV3-1 (or the pseudogene TRBV3-2) and TRBJ2-7; 8 nucleotides match TRBD1. Looked up from germline, CDR1 is LGHDT and CDR2 is YNNKEL (reference sequence). J lost 1 base, V lost 4 bases, and 15 bases had no gene match. The CDR3 consists of 18 residues. The CDR3 nucleotides read TGTGCCAGCAGCCGATTAGACCGGGACAGGAGGGGGTCCTACGAGCAGTACTTC. This translates into CASSRLDRDRRGSYEQYF.

The V call is TRBV7-3, the J call TRBJ1-2; 8 bases align to TRBD1. Trimming took 2 bases from V and 2 from J; bases not matched to a gene: 13. The CDR3 covers 18 residues. Germline V lookup: CDR1 SGHTA, CDR2 FQGTGA. The CDR3 sequence: CASSLLGIRYRGNYGYTF. Here the CDR3 DNA reads TGTGCCAGCAGCTTATTGGGCATTCGGTACAGGGGGAACTATGGCTACACCTTC.

The CDR3 loop is CASSLTGGAYNEQFF. CDR3 nucleotides: TGTGCCAGCAGTCTCACAGGGGGCGCCTACAATGAGCAGTTCTTC. J is TRBJ2-1 and V is TRBV27, with 9 bases matching TRBD1. V shed 5 bases, J shed 2 bases, and the junction held 4 bases outside the gene matches. The CDR3 is made up of 15 amino acids. Germline values: CDR1 MNHEY, CDR2 SMNVEV (reference sequence).

The chain recombines TRBV1 with TRBJ1-3; TRBD1 is the table's D call, not checked against the DNA. TRBV1 is a listed pseudogene. The CDR3 spans 14 residues. The CDR3 loop is CTRRITGGGNTIYF. The CDR3 coding sequence is TGCACCAGACGTATTACAGGGGGCGGAAACACCATATATTTT.

This clone has a handful of counts. The CDR3 spells CASSVEGGVAFF. DNA for the CDR3: TGTGCCAGCAGCGTAGAAGGGGGAGTAGCTTTCTTT. The rearrangement uses TRBV5-4 and TRBJ1-1; D perhaps matches TRBD1 (6 bases). The CDR3 is made up of 12 amino acids. V lost 4 bases to trimming and J lost 10 bases, with 14 bases between them. CDR1 is SGHNT, CDR2 YYREEE, per germline (reference sequence).

The CDR3 reads CASSYRLARTTDTQYF. In nucleotides, the CDR3 is TGTGCCAGCAGCTACCGACTAGCTCGGACCACAGATACGCAGTATTTT. The chain links TRBV14 to TRBJ2-3; 7 bases are shared with TRBD2. Germline loops: CDR1 SGHDN, CDR2 FVKESK. With 5 bases clipped from V and 2 bases from J, the junction kept 10 bases outside the gene matches. CDR3 length: 16 amino acids.

This clone appeared once. This chain connects TRBV7-9 to TRBJ1-5, with no clear D. V was shortened by 5 bases and J by 6 bases, with 14 bases between the two germline ends. Germline loops: CDR1 SEHNR, CDR2 FQNEAQ (reference sequence). The CDR3 runs 14 residues. CDR3 DNA sequence: TGTGCCAGCAGCCCCGGTCCGGGGAGTCAGCCCCAGCATTTT. Its protein product is CASSPGPGSQPQHF.

This sequence joins TRBV28 and TRBJ1-2; the match to TRBD1 covers 7 bases. V lost 7 bases and J lost 5; bases outside the gene matches: 7. This CDR3 is built from 13 residues. The germline CDR1 and CDR2 sequences are MDHEN and SYDVKM. CDR3 residues: CASTLPGGYGYTF. CDR3 sequence (DNA): TGTGCCAGCACCCTTCCAGGGGGTTATGGCTACACCTTC.

The V and J genes are TRBV11-2 and TRBJ1-1, with 9 bases matching TRBD1. The CDR3 consists of 15 residues. V lost 5 bases to trimming and J lost 6 bases; unmatched junction nucleotides: 10. Germline CDR1 and CDR2: SGHAT and FQNNGV. This CDR3 reads CASSRYSDRGPEAFF. The CDR3 coding sequence is TGTGCCAGCAGCCGTTATTCGGACAGGGGACCTGAAGCTTTCTTT.

V gene TRBV4-1 combines with J gene TRBJ1-2; 8 bases map to TRBD1. CDR1 MGHRA and CDR2 YSYEKL come from the germline V gene. This CDR3 contains 15 residues. J gave up 8 bases and V 0 bases, and 8 bases lay outside the gene matches. CDR3 loop: CASSQESGGLWGYTF. Here the CDR3 DNA reads TGCGCCAGCAGCCAAGAGTCAGGGGGCCTGTGGGGCTACACCTTC.

The chain is built from TRBV4-3 and TRBJ2-2, with 8 bases that match TRBD1. This CDR3 contains 15 residues. J was trimmed by 4 bases and V by 5 bases; bases with no gene match: 6. Germline CDR1 and CDR2: LGHNA and YSLEER. DNA for the CDR3: TGCGCCAGCAGCTCCGGACAGGGTCGCACCGGGGAGCTGTTTTTT. It codes for CASSSGQGRTGELFF.

This chain links TRBV6-2 or TRBV6-3 with TRBJ2-7; TRBD1 might be the D (5 bases). The CDR3 is 15 residues long. V was clipped by 5 bases and J by 0 bases, with 14 bases between them. The germline gives CDR1 MNHEY, CDR2 SVGEGT. In DNA form, the CDR3 reads TGTGCCAGCAGTACCCCTGACAGTTCCTCCTACGAGCAGTACTTC. Amino acid sequence: CASSTPDSSSYEQYF.

The chain recombines TRBV5-1 with TRBJ2-2; TRBD1 might be the D (5 bases). The CDR3 is 15 amino acids. The V end was cut by 0 bases, the J end by 3 bases, with 9 bases between. Per germline, CDR1 SGHRS and CDR2 YFSETQ. The CDR3 is CASSLVLGDTGELFF. The CDR3 DNA reads as TGCGCCAGCAGCTTGGTCTTAGGGGACACCGGGGAGCTGTTTTTT. Combining the CDR3 with reference TRBV5-1 and TRBJ2-2 gives the whole variable domain KAGVTQTPRYLIKTRGQQVTLSCSPISGHRSVSWYQQTPGQGLQFLFEYFSETQRNKGNFPGRFSGRQFSNSRSEMNVSTLELGDSALYLCASSLVLGDTGELFFGEGSRLTVL.

The chain recombines TRBV2 with TRBJ2-5; TRBD1 is a possible D gene (5 bases). Trimming shortened V by 6 bases and J by 0 bases, and 11 bases separated the two germline ends. This CDR3 contains 14 residues. Germline V gene sequence: CDR1 SNHLY, CDR2 FYNNEI. CDR3 DNA sequence: TGTGCCAGCAGGAAGACAGCGTACCAAGAGACCCAGTACTTC. Protein: CASRKTAYQETQYF.

V usage is TRBV3-1 (or the pseudogene TRBV3-2) and J usage is TRBJ2-1, with 13 bases fitting TRBD2. This CDR3 has 16 residues. J lost 10 bases, V lost 4 bases, and 10 bases had no gene match. Germline loops: CDR1 LGHDT, CDR2 YNNKEL (reference sequence). The CDR3 protein is CASSLPTSGGSKEQFF. The CDR3 region has the DNA TGTGCCAGCAGCCTTCCGACTAGCGGGGGGTCAAAAGAGCAGTTCTTC.

The J gene is TRBJ1-2, the V gene TRBV5-4, with 10 bases lining up with TRBD1. J lost 6 bases, V lost 2 bases, and 4 bases had no gene match. Germline loops: CDR1 SGHNT, CDR2 YYREEE (reference sequence). The CDR3 consists of 14 residues. CDR3 nucleotide sequence: TGTGCCAGCAGCTTCGCCGGGACAGGGGATGGCTACACCTTC. Its translation is CASSFAGTGDGYTF. Combining the CDR3 with reference TRBV5-4 and TRBJ1-2 gives the whole variable domain ETGVTQSPTHLIKTRGQQVTLRCSSQSGHNTVSWYQQALGQGPQFIFQYYREEENGRGNFPPRFSGLQFPNYSSELNVNALELDDSALYLCASSFAGTGDGYTFGSGTRLTVV.

The rearrangement uses TRBV3-1 (or the pseudogene TRBV3-2) and TRBJ1-1; a possible D gene is TRBD1 (6 bases). Between the trimmed V and J ends, which lost 5 bases and 6 bases, there was a span of 19 bases. The CDR3 length is 15 residues. In germline, CDR1 is LGHDT, CDR2 YNNKEL (reference sequence). The CDR3 sequence is CASSSHAGGRSEAFF. CDR3 nucleotides: TGTGCCAGCAGCTCTCACGCGGGGGGCAGGTCTGAAGCTTTCTTT.

V gene TRBV4-3 combines with J gene TRBJ1-1; D call uncertain. Trimming removed 4 bases at V and 5 bases at J, with 17 bases between. Germline V lookup: CDR1 LGHNA, CDR2 YSLEER. This CDR3 region has 15 residues. The CDR3 nucleotides are TGCGCCAGCAGCCGTTCCCCCGGGATCCGAACTGAAGCTTTCTTT. It codes for CASSRSPGIRTEAFF.

This chain links TRBV6-1 with TRBJ2-1; 9 nucleotides agree with TRBD1. J lost 4 bases, V lost 3 bases, and 10 bases had no gene match. The CDR3 runs 17 residues. Per germline, CDR1 MNHNS and CDR2 SASEGT. This chain's CDR3 is CASSERVWTGVYNEQFF. The CDR3 DNA reads TGTGCCAGCAGTGAGCGAGTCTGGACAGGGGTTTACAATGAGCAGTTCTTC.

The rearrangement uses TRBV5-1 and TRBJ1-3; possibly TRBD1 for D (5 bases). CDR1 is SGHRS and CDR2 is YFSETQ in the germline V gene. This CDR3 contains 13 residues. V shed 8 bases and J shed 4 bases, with 13 bases lying between them. CDR3 DNA: TGCGCCAGTCAGGGCGGCCCAGGAAACACCATATATTTT. Translated: CASQGGPGNTIYF.